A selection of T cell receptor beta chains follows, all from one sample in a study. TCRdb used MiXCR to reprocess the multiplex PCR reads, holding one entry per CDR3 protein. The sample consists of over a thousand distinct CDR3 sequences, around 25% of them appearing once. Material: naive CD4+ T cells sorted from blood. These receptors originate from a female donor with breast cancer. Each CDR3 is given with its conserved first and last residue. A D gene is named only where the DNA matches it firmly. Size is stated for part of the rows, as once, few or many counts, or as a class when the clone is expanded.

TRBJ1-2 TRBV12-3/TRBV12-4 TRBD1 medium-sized CASSQGQGVFGYTF TGTGCCAGCAGCCAAGGACAGGGAGTGTTTGGCTACACCTTC
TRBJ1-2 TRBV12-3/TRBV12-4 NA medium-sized CASRIGGAVGYTF TGTGCCAGCAGGATTGGTGGGGCCGTTGGCTACACCTTC
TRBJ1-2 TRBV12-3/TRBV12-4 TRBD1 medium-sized CASSNRDRDNYGYTF TGTGCCAGCAGTAACCGGGACAGGGACAACTATGGCTACACCTTC
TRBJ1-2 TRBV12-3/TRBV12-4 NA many CASTTIPYYGYTF TGTGCCAGCACCACGATTCCCTACTATGGCTACACCTTC
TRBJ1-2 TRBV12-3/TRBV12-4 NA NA CASRGQDYGYTF TGTGCCAGCAGAGGACAAGACTATGGCTACACCTTC
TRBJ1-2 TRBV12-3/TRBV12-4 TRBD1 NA CASTRTGYYGYTF TGTGCCAGCACTCGGACAGGCTACTATGGCTACACCTTC
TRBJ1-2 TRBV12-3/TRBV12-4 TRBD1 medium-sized CASSRATGARGNYGYTF TGTGCCAGCAGCCGTGCTACAGGGGCCCGAGGGAACTATGGCTACACCTTC
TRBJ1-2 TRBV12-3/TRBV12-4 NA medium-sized CASTNSPGITNYGYTF TGTGCCAGCACCAACTCCCCAGGCATCACCAACTATGGCTACACCTTC
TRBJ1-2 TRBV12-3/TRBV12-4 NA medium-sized CASSFRWGDGYTF TGTGCCAGCAGTTTCCGATGGGGCGATGGCTACACCTTC
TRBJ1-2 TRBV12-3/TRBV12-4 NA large CASSLDDQGPYGYTF TGTGCCAGCAGTTTAGACGACCAGGGGCCCTATGGCTACACCTTC
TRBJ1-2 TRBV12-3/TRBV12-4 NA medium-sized CASSLGERYTF TGTGCCAGCAGTCTAGGAGAGAGGTACACCTTC
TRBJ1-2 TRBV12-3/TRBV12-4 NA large CASSLLTANYGYTF TGTGCCAGCAGCTTGCTGACAGCTAACTATGGCTACACCTTC
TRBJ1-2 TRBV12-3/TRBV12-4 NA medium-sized CASSLGTASPLGYTF TGTGCCAGCAGTTTAGGTACAGCGTCCCCTTTGGGCTACACCTTC
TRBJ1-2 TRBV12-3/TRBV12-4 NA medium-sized CASSLDLYGYTF TGTGCCAGCAGTTTAGATCTATATGGCTACACCTTC
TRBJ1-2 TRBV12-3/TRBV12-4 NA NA CASSSTGNYGYTF TGTGCCAGCAGTTCGACGGGAAACTATGGCTACACCTTC
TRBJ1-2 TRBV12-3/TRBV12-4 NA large CASSLSDRIYGYTF TGTGCCAGCAGTTTGAGCGACAGGATCTATGGCTACACCTTC
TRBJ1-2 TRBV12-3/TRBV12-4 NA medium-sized CASSLEGGGYTF TGTGCCAGCAGTCTTGAGGGCGGTGGCTACACCTTC
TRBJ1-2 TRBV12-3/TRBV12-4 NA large CASSFRGDRYGYTF TGTGCCAGCAGTTTCCGAGGGGACCGATATGGCTACACCTTC
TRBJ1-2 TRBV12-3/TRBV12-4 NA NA CASRDRQDYGYTF TGTGCCAGCAGAGATCGACAGGACTATGGCTACACCTTC
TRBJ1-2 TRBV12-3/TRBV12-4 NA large CASREGLYGYTF TGTGCCAGCAGGGAGGGGCTCTATGGCTACACCTTC
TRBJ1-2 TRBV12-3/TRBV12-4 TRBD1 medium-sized CASSPTGVLVYGYTF TGTGCCAGCAGTCCGACAGGGGTTCTCGTGTATGGCTACACCTTC
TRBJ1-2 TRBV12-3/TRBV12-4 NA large CASSLKAGYTF TGTGCCAGCAGTTTAAAAGCCGGCTACACCTTC
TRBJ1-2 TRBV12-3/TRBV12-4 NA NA CASSFLAGTNYGYTF TGTGCCAGCAGTTTCCTTGCCGGGACAAACTATGGCTACACCTTC
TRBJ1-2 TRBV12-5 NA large CASGQEGIRGYTF TGTGCTAGTGGCCAGGAGGGGATTCGTGGCTACACCTTC